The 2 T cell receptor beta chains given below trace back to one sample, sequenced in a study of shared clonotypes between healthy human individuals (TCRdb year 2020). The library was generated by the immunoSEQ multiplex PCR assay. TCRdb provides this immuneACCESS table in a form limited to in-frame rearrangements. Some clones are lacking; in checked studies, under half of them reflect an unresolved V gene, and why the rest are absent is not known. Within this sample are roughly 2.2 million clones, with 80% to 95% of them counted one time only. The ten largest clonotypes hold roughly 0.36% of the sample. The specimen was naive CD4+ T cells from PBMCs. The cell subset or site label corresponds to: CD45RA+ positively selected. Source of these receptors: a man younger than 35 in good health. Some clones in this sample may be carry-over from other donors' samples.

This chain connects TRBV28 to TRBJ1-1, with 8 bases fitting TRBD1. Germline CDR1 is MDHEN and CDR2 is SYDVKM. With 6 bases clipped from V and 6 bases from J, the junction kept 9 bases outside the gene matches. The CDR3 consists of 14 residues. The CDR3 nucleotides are TGTGCCAGCAGGCTAATTGACAGGGGCCCTGAAGCTTTCTTT. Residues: CASRLIDRGPEAFF.

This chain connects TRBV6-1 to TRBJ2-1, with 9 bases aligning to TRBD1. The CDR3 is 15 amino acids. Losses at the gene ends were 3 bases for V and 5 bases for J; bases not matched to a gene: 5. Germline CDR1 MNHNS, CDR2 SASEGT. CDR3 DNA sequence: TGTGCCAGCAGTGACGGGACAGGGATGGACAATGAGCAGTTCTTC. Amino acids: CASSDGTGMDNEQFF.